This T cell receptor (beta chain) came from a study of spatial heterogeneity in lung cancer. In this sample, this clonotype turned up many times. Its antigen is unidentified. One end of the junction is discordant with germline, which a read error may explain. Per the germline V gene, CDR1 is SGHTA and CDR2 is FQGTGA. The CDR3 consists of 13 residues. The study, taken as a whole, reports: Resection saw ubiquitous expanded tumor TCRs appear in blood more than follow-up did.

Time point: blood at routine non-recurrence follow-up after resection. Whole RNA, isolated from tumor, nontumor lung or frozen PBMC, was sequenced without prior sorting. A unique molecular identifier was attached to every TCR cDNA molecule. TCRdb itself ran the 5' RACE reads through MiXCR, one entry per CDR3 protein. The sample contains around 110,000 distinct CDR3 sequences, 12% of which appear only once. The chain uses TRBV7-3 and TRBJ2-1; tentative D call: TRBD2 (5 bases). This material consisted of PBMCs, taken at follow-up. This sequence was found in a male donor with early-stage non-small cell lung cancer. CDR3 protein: CASSLTTRDEQFF. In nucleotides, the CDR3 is TGTGCCAGCAGCCTAACTACTAGGGATGAGCAGTTCTTC. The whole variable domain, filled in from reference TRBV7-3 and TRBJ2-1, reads GAGVSQTPSNKVTEKGKYVELRCDPISGHTALYWYRQSLGQGPEFLIYFQGTGAADDSGLPNDRFFAVRPEGSVSTLKIQRTERGDSAVYLCASSLTTRDEQFFGPGTRLTVL.